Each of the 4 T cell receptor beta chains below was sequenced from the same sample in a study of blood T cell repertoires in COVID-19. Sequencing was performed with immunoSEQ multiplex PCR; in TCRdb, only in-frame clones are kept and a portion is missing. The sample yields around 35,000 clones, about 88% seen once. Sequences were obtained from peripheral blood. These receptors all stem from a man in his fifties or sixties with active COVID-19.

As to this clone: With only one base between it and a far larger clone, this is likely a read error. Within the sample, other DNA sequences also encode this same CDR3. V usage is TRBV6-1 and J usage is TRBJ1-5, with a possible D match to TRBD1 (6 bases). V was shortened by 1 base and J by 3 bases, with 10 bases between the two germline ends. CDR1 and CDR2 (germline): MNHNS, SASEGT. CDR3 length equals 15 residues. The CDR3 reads CASSEDWTVNQPQHF. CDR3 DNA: TGTGCCAGCAGTGAAGACTGGACAGTCAATCAGCCCCAGCATTTT.

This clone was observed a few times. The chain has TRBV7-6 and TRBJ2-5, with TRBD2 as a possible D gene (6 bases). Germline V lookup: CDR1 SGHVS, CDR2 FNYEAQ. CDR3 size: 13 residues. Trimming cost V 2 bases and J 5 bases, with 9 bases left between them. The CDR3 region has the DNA TGTGCCAGCAGCTTAACGGGAGTGGAGACCCAGTACTTC. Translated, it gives CASSLTGVETQYF.

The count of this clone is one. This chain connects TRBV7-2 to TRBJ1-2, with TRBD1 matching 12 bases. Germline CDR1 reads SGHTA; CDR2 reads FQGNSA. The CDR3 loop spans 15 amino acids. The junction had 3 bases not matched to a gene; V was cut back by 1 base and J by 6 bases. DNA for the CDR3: TGTGCCAGCAGCTTAGTGGGGACAGGGGGCAATGGCTACACCTTC. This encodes CASSLVGTGGNGYTF.

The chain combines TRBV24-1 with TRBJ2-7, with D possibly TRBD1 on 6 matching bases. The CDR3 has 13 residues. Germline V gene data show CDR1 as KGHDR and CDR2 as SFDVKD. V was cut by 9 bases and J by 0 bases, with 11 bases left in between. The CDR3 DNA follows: TGTGCCACCCGTTCAGGGGACTCCTACGAGCAGTACTTC. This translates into CATRSGDSYEQYF.